The 13 T cell receptor beta chains in this list originate from one sample, sequenced in a study of control samples from healthy donors and cancer patients. Profiling relied on immunoSEQ multiplex PCR, and the TCRdb table lists in-frame clones only, not all of them. This sample has around 100,000 clones, with roughly 89% found just once. The sample was PBMCs. These receptors came from a man aged 55-75 years with lung cancer.

This sequence joins TRBV11-2 and TRBJ2-1; D unresolved. Germline CDR1 is SGHAT and CDR2 is FQNNGV. The V end lost 1 base, the J end lost 7 bases, and 5 bases lay between the germline ends. This CDR3 contains 12 residues. The CDR3 here is CASSLVGNEQFF. CDR3 sequence (DNA): TGTGCCAGCAGCTTAGTTGGAAATGAGCAGTTCTTC. Drawing the rest from reference TRBV11-2 and TRBJ2-1, the complete variable domain is EAGVAQSPRYKIIEKRQSVAFWCNPISGHATLYWYQQILGQGPKLLIQFQNNGVVDDSQLPKDRFSAERLKGVDSTLKIQPAKLEDSAVYLCASSLVGNEQFFGPGTRLTVL.

The chain combines TRBV7-8 with TRBJ1-3; no definite D call. V was cut by 5 bases and J by 4 bases, with 15 bases left in between. The germline gives CDR1 SGHVS, CDR2 FQNEAQ. CDR3 length: 15 residues. The CDR3 protein is CASSPSGGSGNTIYF. The DNA for the CDR3 is TGTGCCAGCAGCCCCAGTGGAGGGTCCGGAAACACCATATATTTT.

This rearrangement joins TRBV3-1 (or the pseudogene TRBV3-2) to TRBJ2-5; TRBD1 matches at 8 bases. The trim removed 3 bases at V and 4 bases at J, leaving 16 bases unmatched. Germline-derived CDR1 and CDR2 are LGHDT and YNNKEL (reference sequence). The CDR3 is 18 amino acids. The CDR3 nucleotides are TGTGCCAGCAGCCACGGTTCGATGGACAGGGTAGGGAGAGAGACCCAGTACTTC. Amino acid sequence: CASSHGSMDRVGRETQYF.

This clone has a single count. The V gene is TRBV24-1, the J gene TRBJ2-5; the match to TRBD2 covers 7 bases. Germline loops: CDR1 KGHDR, CDR2 SFDVKD. Trimming cost V 0 bases and J 1 base; bases outside gene matches: 1. This CDR3 comprises 15 residues. CDR3 residues: CATSDLSGGQETQYF. DNA for the CDR3: TGTGCCACCAGTGATTTGTCGGGAGGCCAAGAGACCCAGTACTTC.

This sequence joins TRBV9 and TRBJ1-1; tentative D call: TRBD1 (6 bases). The length of the CDR3 is 15 residues. V lost 0 bases to trimming and J lost 2 bases, with 11 bases between them. CDR1 and CDR2 (germline): SGDLS, YYNGEE. DNA of the CDR3: TGTGCCAGCAGCGTAGTTGGAGGGGGAAACACTGAAGCTTTCTTT. The encoded protein is CASSVVGGGNTEAFF.

The chain uses TRBV19 and TRBJ2-3; 9 bases align to TRBD2. The CDR3 is 20 amino acids. Trimming at V came to 3 bases and at J to 1 base, leaving 17 bases not matched to a gene. In germline, CDR1 is LNHDA, CDR2 SQIVND (reference sequence). The chain's CDR3 is CASSIRSRGGLAGRTDTQYF. The DNA of the CDR3 is TGTGCCAGTAGTATCCGGTCCAGAGGTGGGCTAGCGGGGCGCACAGATACGCAGTATTTT.

The chain employs TRBV10-2 and TRBJ2-3; a possible D gene is TRBD1 (6 bases). Trimming took 4 bases from V and 2 from J, leaving 10 bases between them. Germline V gene lookup returns CDR1 WSHSY and CDR2 SAAADI. The CDR3 extends over 14 amino acids. This CDR3 reads CASSGGGFTDTQYF. As DNA, the CDR3 is TGCGCCAGCAGTGGAGGGGGTTTCACAGATACGCAGTATTTT.

J is TRBJ2-1 and V is TRBV19, with TRBD2 matching 8 bases. Per the germline V gene, CDR1 is LNHDA and CDR2 is SQIVND (reference sequence). This CDR3 spans 14 amino acids. V gave up 4 bases and J gave up 9 bases; unmatched junction bases: 8. The chain's CDR3 is CASSSGTRTVEQFF. DNA for the CDR3: TGTGCCAGTAGTAGTGGGACTAGGACGGTTGAGCAGTTCTTC.

The chain links TRBV15 to TRBJ1-3; D is unresolved. The V and J ends lost 0 bases and 7 bases respectively, with 7 bases between them. Looked up from germline, CDR1 is LNHNV and CDR2 is YYDKDF (reference sequence). This CDR3 is 13 amino acids long. CDR3 sequence (DNA): TGTGCCACCAGCAGAGATCGGAGGAACACCATATATTTT. Translation gives CATSRDRRNTIYF.

This sequence joins TRBV5-1 and TRBJ1-2, with TRBD1 identical over 9 bases. CDR3 length: 13 amino acids. V dropped 4 bases and J dropped 6; count of bases not matched to a gene: 4. The germline V gene encodes CDR1 SGHRS and CDR2 YFSETQ. The CDR3 DNA sequence: TGCGCCAGCAGCGGGACAGGGCGAGATGGCTACACCTTC. Amino acids: CASSGTGRDGYTF. The whole variable domain, filled in from reference TRBV5-1 and TRBJ1-2, reads KAGVTQTPRYLIKTRGQQVTLSCSPISGHRSVSWYQQTPGQGLQFLFEYFSETQRNKGNFPGRFSGRQFSNSRSEMNVSTLELGDSALYLCASSGTGRDGYTFGSGTRLTVV.

V is TRBV27 and J is TRBJ1-3; 8 nucleotides align to TRBD1. Germline CDR1 MNHEY, CDR2 SMNVEV (reference sequence). The CDR3 is 16 amino acids. Trimming took 4 bases from V and 0 from J; bases not matched to a gene: 5. The CDR3 DNA is TGTGCCAGCAGTTCCGGACAGGGCAACTCTGGAAACACCATATATTTT. Translating it yields CASSSGQGNSGNTIYF.

The rearrangement uses TRBV3-1 (or the pseudogene TRBV3-2) and TRBJ1-1; weak D call: TRBD1 (6 bases). Germline V lookup: CDR1 LGHDT, CDR2 YNNKEL (reference sequence). The CDR3 has 13 amino acids. Trimming took 4 bases from V and 10 from J, leaving 16 bases between them. CDR3 sequence reads: CASSPPPGTTAFF. DNA for the CDR3: TGTGCCAGCAGCCCTCCCCCCGGGACAACAGCTTTCTTT.

V is TRBV12-3 or TRBV12-4 and J is TRBJ2-5, with a tentative D call TRBD2 (6 bases). The CDR3 is made up of 12 amino acids. Trimming shortened V by 5 bases and J by 5 bases, and 9 bases separated the two germline ends. The CDR3 loop reads CASSLSGETQYF. In DNA form, the CDR3 reads TGTGCCAGCAGTCTAAGCGGGGAGACCCAGTACTTC.